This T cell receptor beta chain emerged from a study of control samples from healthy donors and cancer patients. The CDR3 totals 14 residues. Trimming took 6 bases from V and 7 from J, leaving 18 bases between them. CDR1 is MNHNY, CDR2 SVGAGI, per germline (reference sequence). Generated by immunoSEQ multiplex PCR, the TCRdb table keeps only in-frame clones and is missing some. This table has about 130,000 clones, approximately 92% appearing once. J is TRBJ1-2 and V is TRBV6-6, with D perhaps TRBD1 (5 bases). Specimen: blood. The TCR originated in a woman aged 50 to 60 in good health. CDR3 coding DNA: TGTGCCAGCAGGGACGACAAGGGGTTCCTTGGCTACACCTTC. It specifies CASRDDKGFLGYTF.